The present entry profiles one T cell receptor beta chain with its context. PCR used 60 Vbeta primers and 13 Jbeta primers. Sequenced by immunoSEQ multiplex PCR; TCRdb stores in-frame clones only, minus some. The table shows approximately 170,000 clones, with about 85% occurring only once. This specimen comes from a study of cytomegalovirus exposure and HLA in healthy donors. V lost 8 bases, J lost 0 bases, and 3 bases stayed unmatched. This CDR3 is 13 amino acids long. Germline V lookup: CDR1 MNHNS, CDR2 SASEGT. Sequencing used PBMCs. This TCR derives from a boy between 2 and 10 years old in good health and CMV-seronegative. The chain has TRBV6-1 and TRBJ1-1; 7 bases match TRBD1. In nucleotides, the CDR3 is TGTGCCAGCTTACAGGGGATGAACACTGAAGCTTTCTTT. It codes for CASLQGMNTEAFF.